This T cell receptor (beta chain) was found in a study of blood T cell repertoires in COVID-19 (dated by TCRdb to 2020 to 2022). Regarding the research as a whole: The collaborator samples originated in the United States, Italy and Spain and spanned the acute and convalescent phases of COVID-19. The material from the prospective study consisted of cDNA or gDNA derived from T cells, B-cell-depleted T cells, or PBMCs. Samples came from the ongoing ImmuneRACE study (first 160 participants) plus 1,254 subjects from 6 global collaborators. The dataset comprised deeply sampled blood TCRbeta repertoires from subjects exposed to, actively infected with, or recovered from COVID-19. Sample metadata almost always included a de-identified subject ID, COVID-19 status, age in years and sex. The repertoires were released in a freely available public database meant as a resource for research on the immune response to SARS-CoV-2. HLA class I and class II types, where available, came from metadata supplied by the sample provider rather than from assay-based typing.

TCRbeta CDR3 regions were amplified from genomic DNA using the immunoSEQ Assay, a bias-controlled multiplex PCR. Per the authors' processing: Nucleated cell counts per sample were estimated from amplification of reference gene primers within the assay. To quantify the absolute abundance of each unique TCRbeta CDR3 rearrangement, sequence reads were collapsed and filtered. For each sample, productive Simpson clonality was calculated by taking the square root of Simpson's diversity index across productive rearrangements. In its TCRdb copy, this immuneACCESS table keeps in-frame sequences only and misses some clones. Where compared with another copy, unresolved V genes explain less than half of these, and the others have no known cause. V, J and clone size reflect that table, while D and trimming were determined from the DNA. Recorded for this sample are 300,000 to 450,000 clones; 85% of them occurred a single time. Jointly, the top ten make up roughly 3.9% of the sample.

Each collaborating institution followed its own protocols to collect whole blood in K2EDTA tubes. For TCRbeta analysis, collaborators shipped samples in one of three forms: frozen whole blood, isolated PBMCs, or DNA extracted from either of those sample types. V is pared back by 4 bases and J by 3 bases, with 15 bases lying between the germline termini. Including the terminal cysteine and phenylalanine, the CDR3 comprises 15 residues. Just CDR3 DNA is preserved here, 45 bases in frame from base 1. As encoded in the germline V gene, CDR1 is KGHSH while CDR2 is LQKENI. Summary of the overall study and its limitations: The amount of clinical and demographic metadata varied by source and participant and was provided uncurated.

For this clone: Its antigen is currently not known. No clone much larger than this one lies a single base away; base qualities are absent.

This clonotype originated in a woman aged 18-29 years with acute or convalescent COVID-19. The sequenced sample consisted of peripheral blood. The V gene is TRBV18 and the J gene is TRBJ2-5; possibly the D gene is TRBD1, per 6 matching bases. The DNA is TGTGCCAGCTCACTAAGTTGGTACAGGGAAGAGACCCAGTACTTC. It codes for CASSLSWYREETQYF.